One and the same sample provided the 30 T cell receptor beta chains below, sequenced in a study of T cells in Graves' hyperthyroidism and ophthalmopathy. The CDR3 regions of TCR beta were amplified from RNA transcripts. The TCR CDR3 was amplified in a first-round RT-PCR using the HTBI primer set. TCRdb ran MiXCR on the multiplex PCR reads and lists one entry per CDR3 protein. The sample holds 460,000 or so distinct CDR3 sequences, around 15% seen once. Sequences were obtained from blood. The receptors were gathered from a woman in her late teens or twenties with Graves' hyperthyroidism.

This rearrangement joins TRBV30 to TRBJ1-1; tentative D call: TRBD1 (6 bases). Trimming stripped 0 bases from V and 6 bases from J, with 11 bases between. This CDR3 contains 13 residues. CDR1 GTSNPN and CDR2 SVGIG come from the germline V gene (reference sequence). Here the CDR3 DNA reads TGTGCCTGGAGTGTACTATCAGGGGCTGAAGCTTTCTTT. This sequence encodes CAWSVLSGAEAFF.

There are many counts of this clonotype. The chain carries TRBV12-3 or TRBV12-4 and TRBJ2-7; D gene uncertain. This CDR3 contains 15 residues. The germline V and J ends were trimmed by 0 bases and 5 bases, with 14 bases remaining between them. Here the CDR3 reads CASSLAHPPPHEQYF. The CDR3 region has the DNA TGTGCCAGCAGTTTAGCCCACCCCCCCCCACACGAGCAGTACTTC.

This clonotype was recorded at least ten times. The chain combines TRBV6-5 with TRBJ2-7, with TRBD1 identical over 12 bases. J gave up 2 bases and V 2 bases, and 1 base lay outside the gene matches. CDR1 is MNHEY and CDR2 is SVGAGI in the germline V gene. This CDR3 comprises 15 residues. CDR3 residues: CASSYGTGGPYEQYF. The CDR3 bases are TGTGCCAGCAGTTACGGGACAGGGGGCCCCTACGAGCAGTACTTC.

This chain links TRBV11-2 with TRBJ2-2; 8 nucleotides line up with TRBD2. This CDR3 region has 15 residues. The germline V gene encodes CDR1 SGHAT and CDR2 FQNNGV. With 5 bases clipped from V and 8 bases from J, the junction kept 10 bases outside the gene matches. CDR3 coding DNA: TGTGCCAGCAGCCTTTCCGGGACTAGAAAAGGGGAGCTGTTTTTT. Translated, it gives CASSLSGTRKGELFF. The full variable domain, in which reference TRBV11-2 and TRBJ2-2 provide the parts outside the CDR3, is EAGVAQSPRYKIIEKRQSVAFWCNPISGHATLYWYQQILGQGPKLLIQFQNNGVVDDSQLPKDRFSAERLKGVDSTLKIQPAKLEDSAVYLCASSLSGTRKGELFFGEGSRLTVL.

The chain links TRBV12-5 to TRBJ2-5, with D possibly being TRBD1 (6 bases). Germline V gene lookup returns CDR1 LGHNT and CDR2 FRNRAP. Trimming removed 3 bases at V and 2 bases at J, with 10 bases between. The length of the CDR3 is 14 residues. CDR3 sequence (DNA): TGTGCTAGTGGTTTCAGCAGGGGTCAAGAGACCCAGTACTTC. Its protein product is CASGFSRGQETQYF.

This clonotype was seen more than once but under ten times. The rearrangement joins TRBV3-1 to TRBJ2-1, with D maybe TRBD2 (6 bases). Trimming took off 0 bases at V and 15 bases at J, with 15 bases between the two ends. This CDR3 has 13 residues. Germline CDR1 and CDR2: LGHDT and YNNKEL (reference sequence). This CDR3 reads CASSQDLGLGVFF. The CDR3 nucleotides are TGTGCCAGCAGCCAAGATTTGGGACTGGGCGTGTTCTTC.

This clonotype was seen many times. V usage is TRBV10-3 and J usage is TRBJ2-7; D is ambiguous. The CDR3 contains 15 residues. Trimming removed 0 bases from V and 7 bases from J, with 16 bases in between. In germline, CDR1 is ENHRY, CDR2 SYGVKD. The CDR3 DNA reads as TGTGCCATCAGTGAGTCTGAGTGGGCCACCGGTGAGCAGTACTTC. Its translation: CAISESEWATGEQYF.

V gene TRBV9 combines with J gene TRBJ2-5; D perhaps matches TRBD2 (5 bases). Germline V gives CDR1 SGDLS, CDR2 YYNGEE. The V gene lost 0 bases and the J gene lost 3 bases, with 12 bases spanning the gap. The length of the CDR3 is 15 residues. The CDR3 nucleotides are TGTGCCAGCAGCGTAGGTACGGGGTCCGAAGAGACCCAGTACTTC. Translating gives CASSVGTGSEETQYF.

This sequence joins TRBV7-8 and TRBJ2-7; the D gene is possibly TRBD1 (5 bases). The germline gives CDR1 SGHVS, CDR2 FQNEAQ. V was shortened by 0 bases and J by 6 bases, with 9 bases between the two germline ends. CDR3 length: 13 residues. The chain's CDR3 is CASSLARDSEQYF. CDR3 nucleotides: TGTGCCAGCAGCTTAGCCAGGGATTCCGAGCAGTACTTC.

The V call is TRBV20-1, the J call TRBJ1-1; D remains ambiguous. V shed 5 bases and J shed 0 bases, with 7 bases lying between them. Germline V lookup: CDR1 DFQATT, CDR2 SNEGSKA (reference sequence). The CDR3 covers 12 residues. CDR3 loop: CSAPPVNTEAFF. CDR3 sequence (DNA): TGCAGTGCTCCCCCTGTGAACACTGAAGCTTTCTTT.

The chain combines TRBV9 with TRBJ2-1; 9 bases line up with TRBD2. V lost 0 bases, J lost 10 bases, and 8 bases stayed unmatched. The CDR3 covers 15 residues. Germline CDR1 is SGDLS and CDR2 is YYNGEE. The CDR3 coding sequence is TGTGCCAGCAGCGTAGCCGCTAGCGGGGAGCTGGAGCAGTTCTTC. Protein product: CASSVAASGELEQFF.

This clonotype was counted between two and nine times. This chain connects TRBV20-1 to TRBJ1-2; D is uncertain. The CDR3 extends over 13 amino acids. Germline CDR1 reads DFQATT; CDR2 reads SNEGSKA (reference sequence). The ends were cut back, 1 base at V and 3 bases at J, with 9 bases in the middle. This chain's CDR3 is CSARGVGDYGYTF. CDR3 nucleotides: TGCAGTGCTAGAGGTGTAGGTGACTATGGCTACACCTTC.

This rearrangement joins TRBV20-1 to TRBJ2-1, with 11 bases matching TRBD2. The length of the CDR3 is 15 residues. CDR1 and CDR2 from the germline V gene are DFQATT and SNEGSKA (reference sequence). With V trimmed by 2 bases and J by 4 bases, 4 bases remained unmatched. The CDR3 is CSARKLAGVYNEQFF. The CDR3 DNA follows: TGCAGTGCTAGAAAACTAGCGGGAGTGTACAATGAGCAGTTCTTC.

This clonotype showed up many times. CDR3 protein: CASSFHREGPEAFF. The CDR3 nucleotides read TGTGCCAGCAGCTTCCACAGGGAAGGGCCTGAAGCTTTCTTT. The genes are TRBV11-2 and TRBJ1-1; possibly TRBD1 for D (6 bases). V was pared by 3 bases and J by 6 bases, with 14 bases between. The CDR3 loop spans 14 amino acids. Germline V gives CDR1 SGHAT, CDR2 FQNNGV.

In its sample, this clonotype was seen many times. The junction and the germline gene differ at one end; a read error may be behind it. V usage is TRBV30 and J usage is TRBJ1-6; D unclear. This CDR3 region has 12 residues. Germline V gene sequence: CDR1 GTSNPN, CDR2 SVGIG (reference sequence). CDR3 protein: CAWSVVGSLLHF. CDR3 sequence (DNA): TGTGCCTGGAGTGTAGTCGGGTCACTCCTCCACTTT.

This clonotype was picked up many times. This chain uses TRBV28 with TRBJ1-1, with unresolved D. The CDR3 length is 14 residues. The germline CDR1 and CDR2 sequences are MDHEN and SYDVKM. Trimming took off 2 bases at V and 2 bases at J, with 9 bases between the two ends. Here the CDR3 DNA reads TGTGCCAGCAGTTTAAGAGGGATCAACACTGAAGCTTTCTTT. Protein sequence: CASSLRGINTEAFF.

Comment on this clonotype: The junction departs from the called germline gene at one end, perhaps through a read error. The rearrangement joins TRBV18 to TRBJ1-5, with D perhaps TRBD1 (6 bases). There are 16 residues in the CDR3. Germline CDR1 reads KGHSH; CDR2 reads LQKENI. The CDR3 bases are TGTGCCGGCTCACCCCGAAACAGGGAAGAAGGTCAGCCCCAGCATTTT. Protein product: CAGSPRNREEGQPQHF.

This clonotype came up a few times. The chain employs TRBV14 and TRBJ1-2; no reliable D call. V gave up 3 bases and J gave up 2 bases, with 16 bases separating them. This CDR3 spans 16 amino acids. Germline loops: CDR1 SGHDN, CDR2 FVKESK. CDR3 region: CASSQRQNIANYGYTF. The DNA of the CDR3 is TGTGCCAGCAGCCAGCGGCAGAACATCGCAAACTATGGCTACACCTTC.

Regarding this clonotype: One end of the junction fails to match germline, which may point to a read error. The V gene is TRBV3-1, the J gene TRBJ1-3, with unresolved D. CDR3 size: 13 residues. CDR1 and CDR2 from the germline V gene are LGHDT and YNNKEL (reference sequence). The CDR3 is CAGSQVLGNTIYF. The CDR3 DNA reads as TGTGCCGGCAGCCAAGTCCTGGGAAACACCATATATTTT.

This sequence joins TRBV30 and TRBJ2-2, with D perhaps being TRBD1 or TRBD2 (5 bases each). This CDR3 spans 14 amino acids. V gave up 1 base and J gave up 4 bases, with 10 bases separating them. CDR1 is GTSNPN and CDR2 is SVGIG in the germline V gene (reference sequence). The CDR3 region has the DNA TGTGCCTGGAGTGGAGGGGTTGGCACCGGGGAGCTGTTTTTT. This encodes CAWSGGVGTGELFF. The full variable domain, with the rest looked up from reference TRBV30 and TRBJ2-2, is SQTIHQWPATLVQPVGSPLSLECTVEGTSNPNLYWYRQAAGRGLQLLFYSVGIGQISSEVPQNLSASRPQDRQFILSSKKLLLSDSGFYLCAWSGGVGTGELFFGEGSRLTVL.

This clonotype was seen only a few times. V is TRBV4-2 and J is TRBJ2-1; 9 bases agree with TRBD2. Germline assignment: CDR1 LGHNA and CDR2 YNFKEQ. After removal of 2 bases from V and 3 bases from J, the junction contained 2 bases not matched to a gene. This CDR3 comprises 15 residues. CDR3 in DNA: TGTGCCAGCAGCCAACCAGCGGGAGGCTACAATGAGCAGTTCTTC. Translation gives CASSQPAGGYNEQFF.

The chain couples TRBV12-3 or TRBV12-4 to TRBJ1-2; possibly TRBD1 for D (6 bases). V was shortened by 4 bases and J by 8 bases, with 14 bases between the two germline ends. The CDR3 loop spans 13 amino acids. The CDR3 DNA sequence: TGTGCCAGCAGTTACGGGACATTTACGGGCTACACCTTC. It specifies CASSYGTFTGYTF.

This clonotype has a count of ten or more. This chain joins TRBV15 and TRBJ1-4, with D uncertain. The V end was cut by 1 base, the J end by 4 bases, with 13 bases between. The CDR3 covers 16 residues. From germline, CDR1 is LNHNV and CDR2 YYDKDF (reference sequence). CDR3 region: CATSRVGWRDNEKLFF. In DNA, the CDR3 is TGTGCCACCAGCAGAGTAGGATGGAGGGATAATGAAAAACTGTTTTTT.

This clonotype occurred many times. This chain uses TRBV12-3 or TRBV12-4 with TRBJ2-3, with 9 positions matching TRBD2. This CDR3 comprises 15 residues. Trimming at V came to 3 bases and at J to 7 bases, leaving 8 bases not matched to a gene. The CDR3 nucleotides read TGTGCCAGCAGTTTCGGACTAGCGACAACGAATACGCAGTATTTT. The encoded protein is CASSFGLATTNTQYF.

This clonotype was detected ten times or more. The CDR3 bases are TGTGCCAGCAGTTTAAGGACCAGCACAGATACGCAGTATTTT. Its protein product is CASSLRTSTDTQYF. V is TRBV28 and J is TRBJ2-3; no clear D. The CDR3 has 14 amino acids. Germline loops: CDR1 MDHEN, CDR2 SYDVKM. With 2 bases removed from V and 0 bases from J, the gap between germline ends came to 6 bases. The full variable domain, with the rest looked up from reference TRBV28 and TRBJ2-3, is DVKVTQSSRYLVKRTGEKVFLECVQDMDHENMFWYRQDPGLGLRLIYFSYDVKMKEKGDIPEGYSVSREKKERFSLILESASTNQTSMYLCASSLRTSTDTQYFGPGTRLTVL.

This clonotype turned up a few times. The genes are TRBV6-1 and TRBJ1-4, with 7 bases fitting TRBD1. Germline V gene sequence: CDR1 MNHNS, CDR2 SASEGT. The junction had 4 bases not matched to a gene; V was cut back by 4 bases and J by 11 bases. The CDR3 contains 12 residues. The CDR3 sequence: CASSAPTGKLFF. DNA for the CDR3: TGTGCCAGCAGTGCCCCGACAGGGAAACTGTTTTTT.

In its sample, this clonotype was seen many times. V is TRBV11-3 and J is TRBJ2-1; possibly TRBD1 for D (6 bases). The germline V gene has CDR1 SGHNT and CDR2 YENEEA. The germline V and J ends were trimmed by 1 base and 6 bases, with 13 bases remaining between them. This CDR3 comprises 15 residues. CDR3 loop: CASSLVGGYRNEQFF. The CDR3 DNA is TGTGCCAGCAGCTTAGTAGGGGGATACCGCAATGAGCAGTTCTTC.

This clonotype was detected many times. The CDR3: CASSLQGGQNTGELFF. As DNA, the CDR3 is TGTGCCAGCAGCTTACAAGGGGGCCAGAACACCGGGGAGCTGTTTTTT. The rearrangement uses TRBV7-9 and TRBJ2-2; TRBD1 matches 7 bases. The CDR3 consists of 16 residues. CDR1 and CDR2 from the germline V gene are SEHNR and FQNEAQ (reference sequence). The V and J ends lost 2 bases and 1 base, in that order; junction bases with no gene match: 4.

This clonotype came up many times. This chain links TRBV9 with TRBJ2-7, with a possible D match to TRBD2 (5 bases). The germline V gene has CDR1 SGDLS and CDR2 YYNGEE. The CDR3 has 15 amino acids. V lost 0 bases, J lost 3 bases, and 13 bases lay in between. The CDR3 region has the DNA TGTGCCAGCAGCGTAGATGAAGCGGCCGTCTACGAGCAGTACTTC. Its protein is CASSVDEAAVYEQYF.

The genes are TRBV3-1 and TRBJ2-2; 8 bases map to TRBD2. CDR1 is LGHDT and CDR2 is YNNKEL in the germline V gene (reference sequence). The CDR3 is 16 amino acids. The junction had 5 bases not matched to a gene; V was cut back by 2 bases and J by 3 bases. The CDR3 DNA reads as TGTGCCAGCAGCCAATTCGTGCGGGAGGACACCGGGGAGCTGTTTTTT. Translated: CASSQFVREDTGELFF. The full variable domain, with the rest looked up from reference TRBV3-1 and TRBJ2-2, is DTAVSQTPKYLVTQMGNDKSIKCEQNLGHDTMYWYKQDSKKFLKIMFSYNNKELIINETVPNRFSPKSPDKAHLNLHINSLELGDSAVYFCASSQFVREDTGELFFGEGSRLTVL.